Sequencing of this T cell receptor beta chain was carried out in a study of blood T cell repertoires in COVID-19. Study overall: Sources were T cells, B-cell-depleted T cells, or PBMCs; the material itself was cDNA or gDNA.

With 8 bases clipped from V and 1 base from J, the junction kept 2 bases outside the gene matches. The CDR3 length is 13 residues. Per germline, CDR1 LNHNV and CDR2 YYDKDF (reference sequence). In terms of age and location, participants ranged from roughly 18 to 95 years and lived in about 25 US areas. Participants' own reports of clinical history determined their cohort assignment. Per the original data handling: From reference gene primer amplification, estimates of nucleated cell counts were derived. The protocol was immunoSEQ multiplex PCR, while the TCRdb copy is restricted to in-frame clones and leaves out a portion. V and J calls and clone size are as listed in that table; D and trimming were resolved from the DNA. The data show around 300,000 clones, around 91% seen once.

Sequencing was performed on PBMCs or T cells enriched from blood (not recorded which). The clonotype was recovered from a woman under 30 with acute COVID-19. The gene calls are TRBV15 and TRBJ2-5, with 9 bases identical to TRBD1. In DNA form, the CDR3 reads TGTGCCACCGGGGACAGGGTCCAAGAGACCCAGTACTTC. As protein: CATGDRVQETQYF.